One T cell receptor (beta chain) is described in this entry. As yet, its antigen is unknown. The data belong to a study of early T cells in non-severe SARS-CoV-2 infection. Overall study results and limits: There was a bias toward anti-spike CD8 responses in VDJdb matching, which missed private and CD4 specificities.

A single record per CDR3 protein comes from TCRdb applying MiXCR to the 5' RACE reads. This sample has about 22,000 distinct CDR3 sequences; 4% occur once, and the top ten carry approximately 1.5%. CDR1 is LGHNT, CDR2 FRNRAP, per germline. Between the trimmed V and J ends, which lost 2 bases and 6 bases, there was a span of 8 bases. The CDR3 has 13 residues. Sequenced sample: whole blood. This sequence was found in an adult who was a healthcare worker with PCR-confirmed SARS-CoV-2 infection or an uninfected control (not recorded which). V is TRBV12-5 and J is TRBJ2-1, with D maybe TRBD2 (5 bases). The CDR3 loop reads CASGLTSSNEQFF. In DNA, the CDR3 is TGTGCTAGTGGTTTGACTAGTAGCAATGAGCAGTTCTTC.